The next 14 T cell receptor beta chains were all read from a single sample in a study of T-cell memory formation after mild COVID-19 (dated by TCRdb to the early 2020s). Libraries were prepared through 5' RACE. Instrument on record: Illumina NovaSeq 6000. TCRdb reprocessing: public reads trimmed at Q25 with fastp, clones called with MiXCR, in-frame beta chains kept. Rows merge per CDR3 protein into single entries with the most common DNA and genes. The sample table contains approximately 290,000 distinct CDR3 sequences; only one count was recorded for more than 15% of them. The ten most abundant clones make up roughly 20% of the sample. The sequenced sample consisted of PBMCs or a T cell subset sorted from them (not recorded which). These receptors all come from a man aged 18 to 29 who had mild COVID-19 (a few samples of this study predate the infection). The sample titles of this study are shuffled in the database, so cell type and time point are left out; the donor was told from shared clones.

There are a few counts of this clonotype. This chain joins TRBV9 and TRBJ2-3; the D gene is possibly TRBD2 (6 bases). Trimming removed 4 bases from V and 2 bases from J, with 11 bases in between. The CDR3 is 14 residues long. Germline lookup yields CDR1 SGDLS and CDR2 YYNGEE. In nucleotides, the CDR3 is TGTGCCAGCAGCCAGACTAGAGCCACAGATACGCAGTATTTT. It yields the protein CASSQTRATDTQYF.

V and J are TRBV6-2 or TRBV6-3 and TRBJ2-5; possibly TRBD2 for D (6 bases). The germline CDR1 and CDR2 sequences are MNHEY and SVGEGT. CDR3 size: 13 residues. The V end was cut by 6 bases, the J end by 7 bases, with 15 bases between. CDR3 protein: CASSYGTFGTQYF. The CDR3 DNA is TGTGCCAGCAGCTACGGGACTTTTGGGACCCAGTACTTC.

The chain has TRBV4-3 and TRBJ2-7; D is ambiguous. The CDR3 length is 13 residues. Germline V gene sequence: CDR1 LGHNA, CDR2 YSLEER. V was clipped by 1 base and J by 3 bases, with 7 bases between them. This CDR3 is CASSQVLSYEQYF. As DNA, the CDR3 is TGCGCCAGCAGCCAAGTTCTGAGCTACGAGCAGTACTTC.

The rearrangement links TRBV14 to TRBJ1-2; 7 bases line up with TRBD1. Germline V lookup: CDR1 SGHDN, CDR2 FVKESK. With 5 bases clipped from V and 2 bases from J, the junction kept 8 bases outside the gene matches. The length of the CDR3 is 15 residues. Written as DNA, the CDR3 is TGTGCCAGCAGCGCCCGGACAGGAACCAACTATGGCTACACCTTC. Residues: CASSARTGTNYGYTF.

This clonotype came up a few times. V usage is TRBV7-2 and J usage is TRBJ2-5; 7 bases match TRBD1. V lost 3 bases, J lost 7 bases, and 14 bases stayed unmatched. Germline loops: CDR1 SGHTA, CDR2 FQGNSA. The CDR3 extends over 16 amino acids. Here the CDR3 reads CASSLSKQGQSVTQYF. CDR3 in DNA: TGTGCCAGCAGCTTGTCCAAACAGGGGCAAAGCGTGACCCAGTACTTC.

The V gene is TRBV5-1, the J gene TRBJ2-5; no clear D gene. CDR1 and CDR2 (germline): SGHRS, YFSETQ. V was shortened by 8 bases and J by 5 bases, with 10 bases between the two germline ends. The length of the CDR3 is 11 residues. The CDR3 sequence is CARAETETQYF. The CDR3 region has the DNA TGCGCCAGGGCCGAGACGGAGACCCAGTACTTC. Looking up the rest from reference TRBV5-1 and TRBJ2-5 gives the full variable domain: KAGVTQTPRYLIKTRGQQVTLSCSPISGHRSVSWYQQTPGQGLQFLFEYFSETQRNKGNFPGRFSGRQFSNSRSEMNVSTLELGDSALYLCARAETETQYFGPGTRLLVL.

The DNA for the CDR3 is TGCAGTGCTTACAGGGACCCCTACGAGCAGTACGTC. Protein: CSAYRDPYEQYV. The rearrangement uses TRBV20-1 and TRBJ2-7, with D possibly TRBD1 on 6 matching bases. The CDR3 consists of 12 residues. The germline CDR1 and CDR2 sequences are DFQATT and SNEGSKA (reference sequence). V was trimmed by 5 bases and J by 2 bases, leaving 10 bases between them.

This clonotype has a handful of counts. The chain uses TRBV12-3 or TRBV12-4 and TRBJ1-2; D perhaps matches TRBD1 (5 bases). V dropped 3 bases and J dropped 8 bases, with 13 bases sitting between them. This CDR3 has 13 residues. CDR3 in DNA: TGTGCCAGCAGTTTTCAGGGAATAAGCGGCTACACCTTC. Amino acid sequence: CASSFQGISGYTF.

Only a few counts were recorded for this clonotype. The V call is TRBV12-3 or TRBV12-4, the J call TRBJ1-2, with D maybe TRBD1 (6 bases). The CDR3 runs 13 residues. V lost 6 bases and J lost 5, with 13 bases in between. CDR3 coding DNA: TGTGCCAGCAGCCCGACAGGCCAGTATGGCTACACCTTC. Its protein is CASSPTGQYGYTF.

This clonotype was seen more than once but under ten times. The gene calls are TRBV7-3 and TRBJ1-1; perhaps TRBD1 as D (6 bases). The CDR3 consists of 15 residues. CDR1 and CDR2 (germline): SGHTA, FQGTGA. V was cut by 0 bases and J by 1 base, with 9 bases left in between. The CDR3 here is CASSLTGHGNTEAFF. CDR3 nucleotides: TGTGCCAGCAGCTTAACGGGACATGGGAACACTGAAGCTTTCTTT.

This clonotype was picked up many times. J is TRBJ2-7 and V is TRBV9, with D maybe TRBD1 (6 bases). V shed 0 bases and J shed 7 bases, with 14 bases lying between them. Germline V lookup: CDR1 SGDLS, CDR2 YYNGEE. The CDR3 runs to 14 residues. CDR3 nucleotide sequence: TGTGCCAGCAGCGTAGACAGGGCCAGCGCGGAGCAGTACTTC. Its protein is CASSVDRASAEQYF. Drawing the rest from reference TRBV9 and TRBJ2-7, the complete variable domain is DSGVTQTPKHLITATGQRVTLRCSPRSGDLSVYWYQQSLDQGLQFLIQYYNGEERAKGNILERFSAQQFPDLHSELNLSSLELGDSALYFCASSVDRASAEQYFGPGTRLTVT.

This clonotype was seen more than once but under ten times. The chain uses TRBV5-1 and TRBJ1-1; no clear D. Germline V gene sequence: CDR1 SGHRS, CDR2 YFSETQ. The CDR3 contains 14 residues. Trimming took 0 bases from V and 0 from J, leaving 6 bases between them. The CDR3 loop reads CASSLGSLNTEAFF. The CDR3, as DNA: TGCGCCAGCAGCTTGGGCAGTTTGAACACTGAAGCTTTCTTT. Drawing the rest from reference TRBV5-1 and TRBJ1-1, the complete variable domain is KAGVTQTPRYLIKTRGQQVTLSCSPISGHRSVSWYQQTPGQGLQFLFEYFSETQRNKGNFPGRFSGRQFSNSRSEMNVSTLELGDSALYLCASSLGSLNTEAFFGQGTRLTVV.

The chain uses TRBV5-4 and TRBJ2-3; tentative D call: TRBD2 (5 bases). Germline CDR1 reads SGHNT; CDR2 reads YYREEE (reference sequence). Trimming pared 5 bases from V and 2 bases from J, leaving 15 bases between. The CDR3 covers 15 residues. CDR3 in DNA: TGTGCCAGCAGTCGTCCAGCGGAGAACACAGATACGCAGTATTTT. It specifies CASSRPAENTDTQYF.

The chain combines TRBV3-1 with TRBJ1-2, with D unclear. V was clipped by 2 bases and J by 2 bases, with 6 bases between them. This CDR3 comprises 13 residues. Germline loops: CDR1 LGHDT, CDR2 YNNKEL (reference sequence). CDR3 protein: CASSQWENYGYTF. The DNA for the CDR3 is TGTGCCAGCAGCCAATGGGAGAACTATGGCTACACCTTC.